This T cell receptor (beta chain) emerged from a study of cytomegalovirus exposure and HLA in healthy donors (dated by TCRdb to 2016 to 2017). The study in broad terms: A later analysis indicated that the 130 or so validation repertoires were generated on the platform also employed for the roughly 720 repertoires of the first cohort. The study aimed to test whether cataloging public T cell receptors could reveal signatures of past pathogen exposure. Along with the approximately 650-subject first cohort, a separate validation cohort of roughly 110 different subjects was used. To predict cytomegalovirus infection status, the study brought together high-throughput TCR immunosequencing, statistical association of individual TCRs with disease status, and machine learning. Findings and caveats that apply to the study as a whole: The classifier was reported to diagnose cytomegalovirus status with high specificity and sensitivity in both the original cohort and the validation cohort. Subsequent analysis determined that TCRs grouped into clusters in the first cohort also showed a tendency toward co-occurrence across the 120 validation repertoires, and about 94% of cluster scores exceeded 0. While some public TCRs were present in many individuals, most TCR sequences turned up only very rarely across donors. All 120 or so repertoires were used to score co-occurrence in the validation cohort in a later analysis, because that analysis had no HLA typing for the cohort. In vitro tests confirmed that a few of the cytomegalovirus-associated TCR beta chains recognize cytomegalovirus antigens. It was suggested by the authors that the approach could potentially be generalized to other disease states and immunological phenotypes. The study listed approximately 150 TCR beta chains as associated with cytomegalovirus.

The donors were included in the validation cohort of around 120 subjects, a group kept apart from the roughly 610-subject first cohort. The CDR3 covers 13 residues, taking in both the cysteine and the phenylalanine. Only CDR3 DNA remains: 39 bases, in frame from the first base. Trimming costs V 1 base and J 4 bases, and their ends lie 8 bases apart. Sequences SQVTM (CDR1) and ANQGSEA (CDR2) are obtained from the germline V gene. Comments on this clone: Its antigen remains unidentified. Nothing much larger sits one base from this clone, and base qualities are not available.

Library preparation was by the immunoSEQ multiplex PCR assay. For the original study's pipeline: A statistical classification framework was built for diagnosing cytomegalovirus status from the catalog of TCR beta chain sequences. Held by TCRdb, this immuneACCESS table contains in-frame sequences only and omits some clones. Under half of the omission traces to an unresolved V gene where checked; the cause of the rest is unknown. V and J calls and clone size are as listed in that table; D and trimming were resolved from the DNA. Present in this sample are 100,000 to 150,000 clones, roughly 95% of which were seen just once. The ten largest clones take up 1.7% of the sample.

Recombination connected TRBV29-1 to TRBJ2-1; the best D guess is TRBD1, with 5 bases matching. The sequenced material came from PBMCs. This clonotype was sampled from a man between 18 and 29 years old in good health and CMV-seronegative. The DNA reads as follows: TGCAGCGTTGAAGCAAGGGGATACAATGAGCAGTTCTTC. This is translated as CSVEARGYNEQFF.